Shown below are 2 T cell receptor beta chains from a single sample sequenced in a study of long-term antiretroviral therapy in people with HIV. The immunoSEQ assay was v3.0, run at survey level. Assay: immunoSEQ multiplex PCR; the TCRdb copy retains only in-frame clones and omits some. In the table there are some 16,000 clones, 80% of which are singletons. Sequenced material: unsorted PBMCs, taken 0.1 years before starting antiretroviral therapy. All receptors derive from a man younger than 35 with HIV.

The rearrangement joins TRBV7-9 to TRBJ2-5; D may correspond to TRBD1 or TRBD2 (5 bases each). Trimming left V 4 bases short and J 0 bases short, with 15 bases between. Germline V lookup: CDR1 SEHNR, CDR2 FQNEAQ (reference sequence). The CDR3 is made up of 16 amino acids. The CDR3 coding sequence is TGTGCCAGCAGCTACCTCTCGGGGCAAAACCAAGAGACCCAGTACTTC. It encodes CASSYLSGQNQETQYF.

The chain joins TRBV7-3 to TRBJ1-4, with D unresolved. CDR1 and CDR2 (germline): SGHTA, FQGTGA. V was clipped by 2 bases and J by 3 bases, with 4 bases between them. The CDR3 length is 13 residues. The CDR3 coding sequence is TGTGCCAGCAGCTTAGAAGCTAATGAAAAACTGTTTTTT. Residues: CASSLEANEKLFF.